These 21 T cell receptor beta chains were sequenced from one sample in a study of cytomegalovirus exposure and HLA in healthy donors. Primers included in the PCR were 60 Vbeta and 13 Jbeta primers. Measured with immunoSEQ multiplex PCR; TCRdb has only the in-frame clones, and not every one. The sample holds 180,000 or so clones, 60% to 85% seen once. The sequencing sample was made of PBMCs. All receptors come from a female donor in good health and CMV-seronegative.

CDR3 sequence reads: CASSRLGTDIYEQYF. The CDR3 bases are TGTGCCAGTAGTAGGCTTGGGACAGACATCTACGAGCAGTACTTC. The chain recombines TRBV19 with TRBJ2-7, with TRBD1 matching 7 bases. This CDR3 spans 15 amino acids. V trimming: 4 bases; J trimming: 3 bases; junction bases outside the gene matches: 9. Germline V gene data show CDR1 as LNHDA and CDR2 as SQIVND (reference sequence).

Worth noting for this clone: Relative to the germline gene, one junction end is altered; a read error may explain this. The same CDR3 can be traced to other DNA sequences in this sample. The J gene is TRBJ1-2, the V gene TRBV28, with TRBD1 identical over 7 bases. CDR1 and CDR2 from the germline V gene are MDHEN and SYDVKM. The CDR3 consists of 14 residues. The CDR3 loop reads CASIQGEYNYGYTF. The CDR3 region has the DNA TGTGCCAGCATTCAGGGGGAATATAACTATGGCTACACCTTT.

The chain couples TRBV10-1 to TRBJ1-1; tentative D call: TRBD1 (5 bases). V lost 6 bases and J 3 bases, leaving 14 bases between the germline ends. CDR1 is WNHNN, CDR2 SYGVQD, per germline (reference sequence). The CDR3 loop spans 14 amino acids. DNA for the CDR3: TGCGCCAGCAGAGGGTCCGGGGGGGACACTGAAGCTTTCTTT. Amino acids: CASRGSGGDTEAFF.

The CDR3 sequence is CASSFGGLIYNEQFF. The CDR3 bases are TGTGCCAGCAGTTTTGGGGGACTAATCTACAATGAGCAGTTCTTC. The chain links TRBV27 to TRBJ2-1, with 7 bases fitting TRBD2. In germline, CDR1 is MNHEY, CDR2 SMNVEV (reference sequence). The CDR3 runs to 15 residues. V lost 3 bases to trimming and J lost 3 bases; unmatched junction nucleotides: 5.

This chain links TRBV9 with TRBJ2-2; TRBD1 is a possible D gene (5 bases). Germline CDR1 is SGDLS and CDR2 is YYNGEE. The CDR3 contains 15 residues. Trimming stripped 0 bases from V and 0 bases from J, with 6 bases between. As DNA, the CDR3 is TGTGCCAGCAGCGTAGCAGGGCCGAACACCGGGGAGCTGTTTTTT. Translated, it gives CASSVAGPNTGELFF.

The chain joins TRBV5-5 to TRBJ1-1; 8 bases map to TRBD1. The length of the CDR3 is 16 residues. The germline CDR1 and CDR2 sequences are SGHKS and YYEKEE (reference sequence). V lost 4 bases to trimming and J lost 1 base; unmatched junction nucleotides: 9. CDR3 in DNA: TGTGCCAGCAGCCAGCGGACCGGGACAGGGAACACTGAAGCTTTCTTT. Translation gives CASSQRTGTGNTEAFF.

V is TRBV28 and J is TRBJ1-2; tentative D call: TRBD1 (6 bases). This CDR3 comprises 14 residues. V was shortened by 5 bases and J by 5 bases, with 15 bases between the two germline ends. Per germline, CDR1 MDHEN and CDR2 SYDVKM. In nucleotides, the CDR3 is TGTGCCAGCAGTAAGGGGGATGGGGTATATGGCTACACCTTC. Translated: CASSKGDGVYGYTF.

CDR3 DNA: TGCGCCAGCAGCCGGGCGGGCGACAATGAGCAGTTCTTC. Its translation: CASSRAGDNEQFF. The rearrangement links TRBV4-1 to TRBJ2-1, with D possibly being TRBD2 (5 bases). The CDR3 runs 13 residues. Germline V lookup: CDR1 MGHRA, CDR2 YSYEKL. V lost 4 bases and J 5 bases, leaving 9 bases between the germline ends.

The chain joins TRBV7-2 to TRBJ2-5; a possible D gene is TRBD2 (5 bases). The CDR3 has 13 residues. V lost 3 bases and J lost 2, with 7 bases in between. The germline V gene has CDR1 SGHTA and CDR2 FQGNSA. The CDR3 region is CASSLPGQETQYF. The CDR3 nucleotides are TGTGCCAGCAGCTTGCCGGGGCAAGAGACCCAGTACTTC.

The chain couples TRBV4-3 to TRBJ2-1; D is possibly TRBD2 (5 bases). Trimming pared 4 bases from V and 9 bases from J, leaving 13 bases between. The CDR3 spans 13 residues. In germline, CDR1 is LGHNA, CDR2 YSLEER. The CDR3 sequence: CASSRALGSEQFF. DNA for the CDR3: TGCGCCAGCAGCCGGGCCTTGGGGAGTGAGCAGTTCTTC.

The chain joins TRBV5-1 to TRBJ2-7, with a weak D call TRBD1 (6 bases). The germline V gene has CDR1 SGHRS and CDR2 YFSETQ. The CDR3 loop spans 15 amino acids. Trimming shortened V by 4 bases and J by 2 bases, and 16 bases separated the two germline ends. The DNA for the CDR3 is TGCGCCAGCAGCCCCAATACAGGGTCCGCCTACGAGCAGTACTTC. Translation gives CASSPNTGSAYEQYF.

This chain connects TRBV9 to TRBJ2-1; 7 nucleotides match TRBD2. The CDR3 is 17 residues long. V lost 0 bases and J lost 4; bases outside the gene matches: 10. CDR1 SGDLS and CDR2 YYNGEE come from the germline V gene. The chain's CDR3 is CASSVGMWRGLYNEQFF. The CDR3 bases are TGTGCCAGCAGCGTAGGAATGTGGCGGGGGTTGTACAATGAGCAGTTCTTC.

The chain employs TRBV5-1 and TRBJ1-4, with 10 bases matching TRBD1. The germline gives CDR1 SGHRS, CDR2 YFSETQ. The CDR3 contains 15 residues. Unmatched junction bases numbered 6, after V lost 3 bases and J lost 7 bases. CDR3 sequence (DNA): TGCGCCAGCAGCTGGACAGGGGGTAGAGGTGAAAAACTGTTTTTT. It is translated as CASSWTGGRGEKLFF.

The V and J genes are TRBV6-1 and TRBJ2-3; TRBD2 agrees at 11 bases. J was trimmed by 0 bases and V by 0 bases; bases with no gene match: 8. The CDR3 contains 19 residues. Per the germline V gene, CDR1 is MNHNS and CDR2 is SASEGT. The CDR3 DNA reads as TGTGCCAGCAGTGAAGCCCCCAGACTAGCGGGGCCTAGCACAGATACGCAGTATTTT. Protein product: CASSEAPRLAGPSTDTQYF.

The V call is TRBV30, the J call TRBJ2-7; TRBD2 aligns across 7 bases. The germline gives CDR1 GTSNPN, CDR2 SVGIG (reference sequence). This CDR3 region has 14 residues. Germline trimming cut 1 base from V and 3 bases from J; bases unmatched to any gene: 6. CDR3 in amino acids: CAWSEGLGVYEQYF. Here the CDR3 DNA reads TGTGCCTGGAGTGAAGGACTAGGAGTCTACGAGCAGTACTTC.

The chain joins TRBV5-5 to TRBJ2-4; no definite D call. The length of the CDR3 is 13 residues. The V gene lost 0 bases and the J gene lost 4 bases, with 5 bases spanning the gap. Looked up from germline, CDR1 is SGHKS and CDR2 is YYEKEE (reference sequence). The CDR3 protein is CASSLVQKNIQYF. CDR3 nucleotide sequence: TGTGCCAGCAGCTTGGTACAGAAAAACATTCAGTACTTC.

The V call is TRBV7-8, the J call TRBJ1-2; TRBD1 matches at 7 bases. With V trimmed by 5 bases and J by 5 bases, 11 bases remained unmatched. Germline CDR1 SGHVS, CDR2 FQNEAQ. The CDR3 consists of 15 residues. In DNA form, the CDR3 reads TGTGCCAGCAGCCCCGGGACAGAGTCCCCTTATGGCTACACCTTC. Translated: CASSPGTESPYGYTF.

The V call is TRBV6-5, the J call TRBJ2-7; TRBD2 agrees at 11 bases. V gave up 1 base and J gave up 7 bases; unmatched junction bases: 9. This CDR3 is 16 amino acids long. Germline loops: CDR1 MNHEY, CDR2 SVGAGI. Here the CDR3 DNA reads TGTGCCAGCAGTTACTTATTAGCGGGGGGGCCTTGGGAGCAGTACTTC. Residues: CASSYLLAGGPWEQYF.

The count of this clone is one. The CDR3 loop is CASSEALTGSYEQYF. CDR3 coding DNA: TGTGCCAGCAGTGAAGCTCTGACAGGATCCTACGAGCAGTACTTC. The V call is TRBV6-1, the J call TRBJ2-7; TRBD1 is a possible D gene (6 bases). This CDR3 contains 15 residues. The germline gives CDR1 MNHNS, CDR2 SASEGT. The V end was cut by 0 bases, the J end by 1 base, with 10 bases between.

The chain joins TRBV28 to TRBJ1-4, with D possibly being TRBD1 (6 bases). The length of the CDR3 is 15 residues. The V gene lost 2 bases and the J gene lost 7 bases, with 14 bases spanning the gap. Per the germline V gene, CDR1 is MDHEN and CDR2 is SYDVKM. CDR3 nucleotides: TGTGCCAGCAGTTTAGTTGGGACAAGGCGTGAAAAACTGTTTTTT. This encodes CASSLVGTRREKLFF.

CDR3 in amino acids: CASSLARGLTTQRTNQPQHF. CDR3 nucleotides: TGTGCCAGCAGTTTAGCCCGAGGACTGACGACCCAGCGAACTAATCAGCCCCAGCATTTT. The chain has TRBV28 and TRBJ1-5, with D hard to call. V lost 2 bases to trimming and J lost 4 bases, with 27 bases between them. Per the germline V gene, CDR1 is MDHEN and CDR2 is SYDVKM. The CDR3 contains 20 residues.